What follows are 11 T cell receptor beta chains derived from one specimen sequenced in a study of blood T cell repertoires in COVID-19. Clones were sequenced by immunoSEQ multiplex PCR, and TCRdb holds only the in-frame ones, with some missing. The repertoire holds more than 150,000 clones, 80% to 90% seen once, with roughly 8% in the top ten. Material for sequencing was peripheral blood. Source of these receptors: a man aged 55 to 70 with acute or convalescent COVID-19.

This clone was seen more than once but under ten times. The chain couples TRBV11-2 to TRBJ1-6; TRBD1 aligns across 7 bases. This CDR3 spans 16 amino acids. The junction had 7 bases not matched to a gene; V was cut back by 4 bases and J by 4 bases. Looked up from germline, CDR1 is SGHAT and CDR2 is FQNNGV. The CDR3 protein is CASSSYRGPYNSPLHF. CDR3 nucleotides: TGTGCCAGCAGCTCCTACAGGGGACCTTATAATTCACCCCTCCACTTT.

The chain uses TRBV7-8 and TRBJ2-7; D is unclear. Germline V lookup: CDR1 SGHVS, CDR2 FQNEAQ. This CDR3 spans 14 amino acids. V lost 3 bases and J lost 2, with 11 bases in between. The CDR3 DNA follows: TGTGCCAGCAGCTTCCGGAGATTAGCCTACGAGCAGTACTTC. It codes for CASSFRRLAYEQYF.

The rearrangement uses TRBV7-6 and TRBJ2-1, with a possible D match to TRBD2 (5 bases). Germline CDR1 and CDR2: SGHVS and FNYEAQ. The CDR3 is 13 amino acids. V gave up 4 bases and J gave up 10 bases, with 14 bases separating them. The CDR3 nucleotides read TGTGCCAGCAGCTCCCTGAGATTAGCGGAGCAGTTCTTC. This translates into CASSSLRLAEQFF.

The chain couples TRBV24-1 to TRBJ2-1; D is uncertain. This CDR3 comprises 12 residues. The germline CDR1 and CDR2 sequences are KGHDR and SFDVKD. V gave up 1 base and J gave up 9 bases, with 6 bases separating them. CDR3 sequence (DNA): TGTGCCACCAGTGATTTAATCGGTGAGCAGTTCTTC. Residues: CATSDLIGEQFF.

The J gene is TRBJ1-2, the V gene TRBV7-2; maybe TRBD1 (6 bases). Per the germline V gene, CDR1 is SGHTA and CDR2 is FQGNSA. V was shortened by 1 base and J by 9 bases, with 15 bases between the two germline ends. This CDR3 comprises 14 residues. The CDR3: CASSLEGGTFSYTF. The DNA of the CDR3 is TGTGCCAGCAGCTTAGAGGGGGGGACCTTTAGCTACACCTTC.

This clone was picked up a small number of times. The CDR3 DNA reads as TGTGCCAGCAGCGCTCAACACGGGCAGGGGACCATTGGGGCCATATATTTT. Protein: CASSAQHGQGTIGAIYF. The rearrangement uses TRBV9 and TRBJ1-3, with D possibly TRBD1 on 6 matching bases. Germline CDR1 and CDR2: SGDLS and YYNGEE. The ends were cut back, 3 bases at V and 11 bases at J, with 27 bases in the middle. This CDR3 has 17 residues.

Comments on this clone: The junction differs from germline at one of its ends, possibly a read error. The chain recombines TRBV24-1 with TRBJ2-1, with D unresolved. Germline CDR1 KGHDR, CDR2 SFDVKD. This CDR3 is built from 11 residues. The CDR3 sequence: CATSENYGWIF. The CDR3 coding sequence is TGTGCCACCAGTGAGAACTACGGGTGGATCTTC.

CDR3: CASSPPGGSYNEQFF. The CDR3 coding sequence is TGTGCCAGCAGCCCGCCCGGGGGGTCCTACAATGAGCAGTTCTTC. The V and J genes are TRBV11-3 and TRBJ2-1, with 7 nucleotides matching TRBD2. This CDR3 is built from 15 residues. V gave up 5 bases and J gave up 1 base; unmatched junction bases: 5. Germline loops: CDR1 SGHNT, CDR2 YENEEA.

The gene calls are TRBV10-3 and TRBJ2-1; the match to TRBD2 covers 8 bases. Germline CDR1 ENHRY, CDR2 SYGVKD. The J segment lost 4 bases and the V segment lost 0 bases, leaving 5 bases of the junction unmatched. The CDR3 sequence is 16 residues long. Here the CDR3 DNA reads TGTGCCATCAGTGAGTCGCAGCGGGAGATATACAATGAGCAGTTCTTC. Its protein is CAISESQREIYNEQFF.

This clone was seen more than once but under ten times. The chain joins TRBV21-1 to TRBJ1-4; the DNA was not used to check the table's D call, TRBD1. TRBV21-1 is reported as a pseudogene. The CDR3 extends over 14 amino acids. The CDR3 DNA reads TGTGCCACCCCGCCCCGCCAGGGGGTAGAAAAACTGTTTTTT. It translates to CATPPRQGVEKLFF.

V usage is TRBV7-8 and J usage is TRBJ2-1, with 7 bases that match TRBD2. V lost 7 bases, J lost 4 bases, and 10 bases stayed unmatched. This CDR3 spans 15 amino acids. The germline gives CDR1 SGHVS, CDR2 FQNEAQ. The CDR3 DNA reads as TGTGCCAGCAACCCTACCGGCGGGGGTTACAATGAGCAGTTCTTC. Residues: CASNPTGGGYNEQFF. The full variable domain, with the rest looked up from reference TRBV7-8 and TRBJ2-1, is GAGVSQSPRYKVAKRGQDVALRCDPISGHVSLFWYQQALGQGPEFLTYFQNEAQLDKSGLPSDRFFAERPEGSVSTLKIQRTQQEDSAVYLCASNPTGGGYNEQFFGPGTRLTVL.